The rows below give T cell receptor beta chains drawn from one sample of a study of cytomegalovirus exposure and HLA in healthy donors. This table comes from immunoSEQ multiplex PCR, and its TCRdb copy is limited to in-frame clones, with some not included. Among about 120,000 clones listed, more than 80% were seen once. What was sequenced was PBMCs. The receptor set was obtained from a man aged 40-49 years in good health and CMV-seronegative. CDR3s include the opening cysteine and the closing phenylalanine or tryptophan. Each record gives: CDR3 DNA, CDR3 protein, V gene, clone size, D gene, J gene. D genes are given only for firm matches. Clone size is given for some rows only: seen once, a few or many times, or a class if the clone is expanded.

TGCGCCAGCAGCTCCTGGACTAGCGGTCCCTACGAGCAGTACTTC,CASSSWTSGPYEQYF,TRBV4-3,NA,TRBD2,TRBJ2-7
TGTGCCTGGAGTAAATGGGGGACAGCCCCATCGGCTGAAGCTTTCTTT,CAWSKWGTAPSAEAFF,TRBV30,NA,TRBD1,TRBJ1-1
TGTGCCAGCAGCTTTGCGTATGAGCAGTTCTTC,CASSFAYEQFF,TRBV7-8,NA,NA,TRBJ2-1
TGTGCCAGTACCCCGACGGACAGCTCTGGAAACACCATATATTTT,CASTPTDSSGNTIYF,TRBV19,NA,NA,TRBJ1-3
TGTGCCAGCAGCTTAGAGGCCAGCGGGGCCGGGGAGCTGTTTTTT,CASSLEASGAGELFF,TRBV7-8,NA,TRBD2,TRBJ2-2
TGTGCCAGCAGCGTAGGTCCAGGGGGCTATCTCGAGCAGTACTTC,CASSVGPGGYLEQYF,TRBV9,NA,TRBD1,TRBJ2-7
TGCAGCGTTCAAGTGGTGTCGGCAGATACGCAGTATTTT,CSVQVVSADTQYF,TRBV29-1,NA,NA,TRBJ2-3
TGTGCCAGCCGTTTCCGCGTGGAGCAGTACTTC,CASRFRVEQYF,TRBV28,once,NA,TRBJ2-7
TGTGCCAGCAGCTTTGGTGGATCGGGTGTCTACGAGCAGTACTTC,CASSFGGSGVYEQYF,TRBV7-9,NA,NA,TRBJ2-7
TGTGCCTGGACAGGGGTGGCCTACGAGCAGTACTTC,CAWTGVAYEQYF,TRBV30,NA,NA,TRBJ2-7
TGTGCCAGCAGCGTAGGATCTAGCGGACTCTCCTACAATGAGCAGTTCTTC,CASSVGSSGLSYNEQFF,TRBV9,NA,TRBD2,TRBJ2-1
TGCGCCAGCAGTGATGACAGGGACTATGGCTACACCTTC,CASSDDRDYGYTF,TRBV10-2,NA,TRBD1,TRBJ1-2
TGTGCCACCAGCAGAGATATAGCCCAGGCCCTGACTATCGGCTACACCTTC,CATSRDIAQALTIGYTF,TRBV15,NA,NA,TRBJ1-2
TGTGCCAGCAGTTCCGCTTGGCAAAACATTCAGTACTTC,CASSSAWQNIQYF,TRBV2,NA,NA,TRBJ2-4
TGTGCCAGCAGTTTGGTTGCAGGGGTTTTTGGTAATCATGGCTACACCTTC,CASSLVAGVFGNHGYTF,TRBV27,NA,NA,TRBJ1-2
TGTGCCAGCAGGACTTGGCGAAACACCGGGGAGCTGTTTTTT,CASRTWRNTGELFF,TRBV2,NA,NA,TRBJ2-2
TGTGCCAGCACCAACATCCATCAGGGTACCAACGAGCAGTACTTC,CASTNIHQGTNEQYF,TRBV6-1,NA,NA,TRBJ2-7
TGTGCCAGCAGTAAGTGGAGAGAGACCCAGTACTTC,CASSKWRETQYF,TRBV6-1,NA,NA,TRBJ2-5
TGTGCCAGCAGCCAAGGGACAGGGGGCCCGATTTACGAGACCCAGTACTTC,CASSQGTGGPIYETQYF,TRBV14,NA,TRBD1,TRBJ2-5
TGTGCCAGCAGCTTAGATGGGACAGTACATGGAAACACCATATATTTT,CASSLDGTVHGNTIYF,TRBV7-2,once,TRBD1,TRBJ1-3
TGTGCCATCAGTGAGGGACAAAGAGAAGCTTTCTTT,CAISEGQREAFF,TRBV10-3,NA,NA,TRBJ1-1
TGTGCCATCAGTGAGGAGGTAGGCCGGGGGGAGTTCTTC,CAISEEVGRGEFF,TRBV10-3,NA,TRBD2,TRBJ2-1
TGTGCCACCCGCCGTGTTGGCAGGTCCTACGAGCAGTACTTC,CATRRVGRSYEQYF,TRBV19,NA,NA,TRBJ2-7
TGTGCCTGGAGTTCGCGAGGCCGTTCACCCCTCCACTTT,CAWSSRGRSPLHF,TRBV30,NA,NA,TRBJ1-6
TGTGCCAGCAGCCTCCCGGGACAGGTTGACACCGGGGAGCTGTTTTTT,CASSLPGQVDTGELFF,TRBV5-5,NA,TRBD1,TRBJ2-2
TGTGCCAGCAGCCCCGGGACACCGAACAACAATGAGCAGTTCTTC,CASSPGTPNNNEQFF,TRBV5-4,NA,NA,TRBJ2-1
TGTGCCAGCAGCTCAGGGAGGGAGGTGGTAGATACGCAGTATTTT,CASSSGREVVDTQYF,TRBV7-9,NA,TRBD2,TRBJ2-3
TGTGCCAGCAGTGTCAGGGAAATCTCTGGAAACACCATATATTTT,CASSVREISGNTIYF,TRBV2,NA,NA,TRBJ1-3
TGTGCCAGCAGTAGAAGCGTTAGGGGCTCCTACAATGAGCAGTTCTTC,CASSRSVRGSYNEQFF,TRBV7-9,NA,NA,TRBJ2-1
NA,CASSFGTGARRRYF,TRBV28,NA,NA,TRBJ2-7
TGTGCCATCGGGACTAGCGGGAGTGGTTGGTATTTT,CAIGTSGSGWYF,TRBV19,NA,TRBD2,TRBJ2-3
TGCGCCAGCAGCCAAAGAGAAGGGGTAAGCAATCAGCCCCAGCATTTT,CASSQREGVSNQPQHF,TRBV4-1,NA,NA,TRBJ1-5
TGCGCCAGCAGCTTGCAACTTCTCGGGACAGGGTTTTACAATGAGCAGTTCTTC,CASSLQLLGTGFYNEQFF,TRBV5-1,once,TRBD1,TRBJ2-1
TGTGCCAGCAGGGCTGACAGGTGGGGGTATGGCTACACCTTC,CASRADRWGYGYTF,TRBV6-5,NA,NA,TRBJ1-2
TGTGCCAGCAGCTTTGGGGACTACGTCGCTTACGAGCAGTACTTC,CASSFGDYVAYEQYF,TRBV6-5,NA,TRBD2,TRBJ2-7
TGTGCCAGCAGCCCCTCCATAGGGACAGGGGGCCTCGGCTATGGCTACACCTTC,CASSPSIGTGGLGYGYTF,TRBV7-9,NA,TRBD1,TRBJ1-2
TGCGCCAGCAGTTTTCTAGCGGGGGTTTCCTACAATGAGCAGTTCTTC,CASSFLAGVSYNEQFF,TRBV5-1,once,TRBD2,TRBJ2-1
TGTGCCAGCAGTGAGGGCAGCCTCTCGGGCTACACCTTC,CASSEGSLSGYTF,TRBV2,NA,NA,TRBJ1-2
TGTGCCAGTAGTATTAGGTCTAGCGGGAGGGCCGAGACCCAGTACTTC,CASSIRSSGRAETQYF,TRBV19,NA,TRBD2,TRBJ2-5
TGTGCCAGCCGAGGGGCGGGACTGGCCTACGAGCAGTACTTC,CASRGAGLAYEQYF,TRBV2,NA,NA,TRBJ2-7